The clone carrying this TCR beta chain was observed many times. This sample was taken from a study of CD8 T cells in ankylosing spondylitis. Per the germline V gene, CDR1 is MNHEY and CDR2 is SVGAGI. The CDR3 covers 16 residues. V gave up 0 bases and J gave up 6 bases, with 17 bases separating them. A single record per CDR3 protein comes from TCRdb applying MiXCR to the 5' RACE reads. Counted here are about 190,000 distinct CDR3 sequences, 10% to 15% occurring once; the ten biggest clones make up approximately 11%. Sequenced input: blood, either unsorted or a sorted T cell fraction (not recorded which). The receptor was derived from a female donor with ankylosing spondylitis or in good health (not recorded which). The chain uses TRBV6-5 and TRBJ1-1; D is possibly TRBD1 (5 bases). DNA of the CDR3: TGTGCCAGCAGTTACTCGAGTATTGGGGCCAGTTCTGAAGCTTTCTTT. It translates to CASSYSSIGASSEAFF.